This is a list of T cell receptor beta chains from one sample in a study of OX40 agonist ivuxolimab in advanced cancers. This table comes from immunoSEQ multiplex PCR, and its TCRdb copy is limited to in-frame clones, with some not included. The sample gives tens of thousands of clones, about 93% of which show up once; approximately 25% is in the top ten. The sample here was CD4+ or CD8+ T cells sorted from blood, taken in a trial of the OX40 agonist ivuxolimab. These receptors were taken from an adult with an advanced solid tumor such as melanoma, head and neck, liver or kidney cancer. Both conserved end residues are part of each CDR3. D genes are given only for firm matches. Size tells how often a clone was seen (once, few, many) or the class of an expanded clone, and some rows leave it out.

TRBJ2-5 | NA | NA | TRBV11-2 | TGTGCCAGCAGCTTCCGGGCCCGCGAGACCCAGTACTTC | CASSFRARETQYF
TRBJ2-7 | TRBD2 | NA | TRBV4-3 | TGCGCCAGCAGCCAAGAGGCGGCGGGAGCCTACGAGCAGTACTTC | CASSQEAAGAYEQYF
TRBJ2-1 | NA | NA | TRBV14 | TGTGCCAGCAGCCAGTCAGGCTTCAATGAGCAGTTCTTC | CASSQSGFNEQFF
TRBJ2-3 | TRBD2 | once | TRBV6-5 | TGTGCCAGCAGCCATAGCGGGAGTGCCACAGATACGCAGTATTTT | CASSHSGSATDTQYF
TRBJ2-5 | TRBD1 | NA | TRBV4-3 | TGCGCCAGCAGCCGGGGACAGGGGATTGAGACCCAGTACTTC | CASSRGQGIETQYF
TRBJ2-5 | NA | NA | TRBV27 | TGTGCCAGCAGTGCCGGGACCCAAGGGGAGACCCAGTACTTC | CASSAGTQGETQYF
TRBJ2-1 | NA | NA | TRBV9 | TGTGCCAGCAGCGTAAACAGTGACAATGAGCAGTTCTTC | CASSVNSDNEQFF
TRBJ2-7 | NA | NA | TRBV13 | TGTGCCAGCAGCTTATTGGGAAACGAGCAGTACTTC | CASSLLGNEQYF
TRBJ2-7 | NA | NA | TRBV4-3 | TGCGCCAGCAGCCAAGGCAGTGACCCCTACTACGAGCAGTACTTC | CASSQGSDPYYEQYF
TRBJ2-3 | NA | NA | TRBV7-6 | TGTGCCAGCAGCTTGGGGGACTTAGGGGATACGCAGTATTTT | CASSLGDLGDTQYF
TRBJ2-7 | TRBD1 | once | TRBV27 | TGTGCCAGCAGGGGGAGGGGACAGGGTATCGAGCAGTACTTC | CASRGRGQGIEQYF
TRBJ2-3 | TRBD2 | NA | TRBV27 | TGTGCCAGCAGCCCAGTAGCGGGGGGAGTGACAGATACGCAGTATTTT | CASSPVAGGVTDTQYF
TRBJ2-3 | NA | few | TRBV4-3 | TGCGCCAGCAGCCAAGACATTCAGCGTGGTGCAGATACGCAGTATTTT | CASSQDIQRGADTQYF
TRBJ2-7 | NA | NA | TRBV28 | TGTGCCAGCAGTTCCCCGAAGACAGAATCTTCCTACGAGCAGTACTTC | CASSSPKTESSYEQYF
TRBJ2-1 | NA | NA | TRBV13 | TGTGCCAGCAGCTCCGTCTACAATGAGCAGTTCTTC | CASSSVYNEQFF
TRBJ2-1 | TRBD2 | NA | TRBV6-6 | TGTGCCAGCACTTTCCCGGGACTAGCTGCAGAAAATGAGCAGTTCTTC | CASTFPGLAAENEQFF
TRBJ2-7 | TRBD1 | NA | TRBV4-3 | TGCGCCAGCAGCCAGGGGACAGGGGGAGGTTCCTACGAGCAGTACTTC | CASSQGTGGGSYEQYF